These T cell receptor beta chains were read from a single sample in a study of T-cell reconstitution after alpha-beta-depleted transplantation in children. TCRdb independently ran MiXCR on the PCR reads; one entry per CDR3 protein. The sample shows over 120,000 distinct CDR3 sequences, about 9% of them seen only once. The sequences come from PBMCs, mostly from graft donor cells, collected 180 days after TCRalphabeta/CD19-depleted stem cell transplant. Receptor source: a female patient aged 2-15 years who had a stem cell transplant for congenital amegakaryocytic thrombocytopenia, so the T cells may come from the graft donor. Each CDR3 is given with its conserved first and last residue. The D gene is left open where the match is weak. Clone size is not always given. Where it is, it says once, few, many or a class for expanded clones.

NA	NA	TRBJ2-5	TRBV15	CATGEEGSQETQYF	TGTGCCACCGGCGAGGAGGGAAGTCAAGAGACCCAGTACTTC
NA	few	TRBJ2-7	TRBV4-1	CASSQVEGLDEQYF	TGCGCCAGCAGCCAAGTTGAGGGCCTCGACGAGCAGTACTTC
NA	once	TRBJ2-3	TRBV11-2	CASSPRLATQYF	TGTGCCAGCAGCCCGCGATTAGCTACGCAGTATTTT
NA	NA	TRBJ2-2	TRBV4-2	CASSRLPGWRNTGELFF	TGTGCCAGCAGCCGCCTACCGGGCTGGAGAAACACCGGGGAGCTGTTTTTT
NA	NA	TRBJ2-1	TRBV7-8	CASSLRRWDLYNEQFF	TGTGCCAGCAGCTTAAGGAGGTGGGATCTGTACAATGAGCAGTTCTTC
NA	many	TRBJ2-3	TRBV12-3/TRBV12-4	CASSPYGAPRGTDTQYF	TGTGCCAGCAGTCCGTATGGGGCCCCCCGGGGCACAGATACGCAGTATTTT
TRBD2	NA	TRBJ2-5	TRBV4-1	CASSPFERGRETQYF	TGCGCCAGCAGCCCGTTTGAGCGGGGGAGGGAGACCCAGTACTTC
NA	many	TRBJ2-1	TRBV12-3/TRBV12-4	CASSFSWNEQFF	TGTGCCAGCAGTTTTTCATGGAATGAGCAGTTCTTC
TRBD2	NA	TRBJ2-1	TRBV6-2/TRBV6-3	CASSYPGLAAIHNEQFF	TGTGCCAGCAGTTACCCGGGACTAGCAGCCATACACAATGAGCAGTTCTTC
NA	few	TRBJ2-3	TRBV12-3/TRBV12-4	CASSLWVGGASDTQYF	TGTGCCAGCAGTTTGTGGGTTGGAGGGGCATCGGATACGCAGTATTTT
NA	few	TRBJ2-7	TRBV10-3	CAITADLLHSYEQYF	TGTGCCATCACCGCCGACTTACTCCACTCCTACGAGCAGTACTTC
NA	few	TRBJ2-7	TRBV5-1	CASSLPGPPYEQYF	TGCGCCAGCAGCCTGCCGGGGCCCCCCTACGAGCAGTACTTC
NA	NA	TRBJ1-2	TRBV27	CASSSRGRVYGYTF	TGTGCCAGCAGTTCGCGTGGCAGGGTCTATGGCTACACCTTC
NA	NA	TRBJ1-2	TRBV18	CASSPLRDGYGYTF	TGTGCCAGCTCACCACTTAGGGATGGCTATGGCTACACCTTC
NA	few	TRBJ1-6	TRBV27	CASSRREGHNSPLHF	TGTGCCAGCAGCCGACGAGAGGGACACAATTCACCCCTCCACTTT
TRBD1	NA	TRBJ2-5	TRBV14	CASSQDGRTGVKETQYF	TGTGCCAGCAGCCAAGATGGCAGGACAGGGGTAAAAGAGACCCAGTACTTC
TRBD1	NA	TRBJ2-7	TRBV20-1	CSAPPTGPLYEQYF	TGCAGTGCGCCTCCGACAGGGCCCCTCTACGAGCAGTACTTC